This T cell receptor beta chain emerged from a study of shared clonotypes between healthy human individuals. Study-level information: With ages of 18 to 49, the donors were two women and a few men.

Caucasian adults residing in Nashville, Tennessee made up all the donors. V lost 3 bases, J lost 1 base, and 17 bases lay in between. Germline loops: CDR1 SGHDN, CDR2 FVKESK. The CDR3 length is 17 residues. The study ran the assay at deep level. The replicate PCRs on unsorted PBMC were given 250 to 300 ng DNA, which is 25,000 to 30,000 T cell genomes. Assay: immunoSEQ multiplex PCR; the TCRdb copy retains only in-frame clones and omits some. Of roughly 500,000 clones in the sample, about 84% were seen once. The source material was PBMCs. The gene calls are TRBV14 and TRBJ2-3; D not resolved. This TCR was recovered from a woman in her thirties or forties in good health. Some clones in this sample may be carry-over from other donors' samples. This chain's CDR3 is CASSQATGRRGTDTQYF. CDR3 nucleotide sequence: TGTGCCAGCAGCCAGGCGACCGGGCGACGGGGCACAGATACGCAGTATTTT.